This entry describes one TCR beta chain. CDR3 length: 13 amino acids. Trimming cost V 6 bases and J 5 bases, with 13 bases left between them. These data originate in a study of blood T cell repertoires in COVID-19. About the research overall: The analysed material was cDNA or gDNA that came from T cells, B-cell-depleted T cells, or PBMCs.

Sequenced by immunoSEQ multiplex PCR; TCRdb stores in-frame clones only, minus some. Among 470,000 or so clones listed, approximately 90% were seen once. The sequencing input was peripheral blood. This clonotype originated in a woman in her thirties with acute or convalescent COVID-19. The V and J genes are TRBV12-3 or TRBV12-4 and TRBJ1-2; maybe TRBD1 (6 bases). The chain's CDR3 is CASSPGTKYGYTF. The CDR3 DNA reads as TGTGCCAGCAGCCCAGGGACAAAGTATGGCTACACCTTC.